The present T cell receptor beta chain was sequenced within a study of identical twins. With V trimmed by 2 bases and J by 7 bases, 9 bases remained unmatched. The CDR3 extends over 16 amino acids. TCRdb re-called the 5' RACE reads with MiXCR, one entry per CDR3 protein. This table has 500,000 to 600,000 distinct CDR3 sequences, roughly a fifth appearing once. The same data also contributed to another study, on T cells expressing NK-cell markers. As reported in that work: Specificity for HCMV among expanded NKG2C+ T cell clones was not established.

Sequenced input: CD4+ T cells sorted from blood. The receptor was derived from a woman aged 18-29 years in good health. The rearrangement uses TRBV12-3 or TRBV12-4 and TRBJ2-1; TRBD2 matches 9 bases. The CDR3 DNA is TGTGCCAGCAGTTTAAGCCGACTAGCGGTGAATAATGAGCAGTTCTTC. It specifies CASSLSRLAVNNEQFF.